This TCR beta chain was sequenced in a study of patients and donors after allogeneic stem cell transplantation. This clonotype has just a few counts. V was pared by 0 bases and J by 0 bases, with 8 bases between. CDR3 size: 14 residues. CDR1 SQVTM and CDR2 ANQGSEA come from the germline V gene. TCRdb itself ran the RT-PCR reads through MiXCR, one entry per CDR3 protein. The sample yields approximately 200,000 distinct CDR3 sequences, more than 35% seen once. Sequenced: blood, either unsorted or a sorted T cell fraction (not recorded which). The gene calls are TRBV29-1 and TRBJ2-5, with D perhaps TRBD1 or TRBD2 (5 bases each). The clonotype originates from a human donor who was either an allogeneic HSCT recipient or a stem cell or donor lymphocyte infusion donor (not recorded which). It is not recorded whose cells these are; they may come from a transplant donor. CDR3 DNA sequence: TGCAGCGTTGAAGAATGGGGGTACCAAGAGACCCAGTACTTC. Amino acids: CSVEEWGYQETQYF.